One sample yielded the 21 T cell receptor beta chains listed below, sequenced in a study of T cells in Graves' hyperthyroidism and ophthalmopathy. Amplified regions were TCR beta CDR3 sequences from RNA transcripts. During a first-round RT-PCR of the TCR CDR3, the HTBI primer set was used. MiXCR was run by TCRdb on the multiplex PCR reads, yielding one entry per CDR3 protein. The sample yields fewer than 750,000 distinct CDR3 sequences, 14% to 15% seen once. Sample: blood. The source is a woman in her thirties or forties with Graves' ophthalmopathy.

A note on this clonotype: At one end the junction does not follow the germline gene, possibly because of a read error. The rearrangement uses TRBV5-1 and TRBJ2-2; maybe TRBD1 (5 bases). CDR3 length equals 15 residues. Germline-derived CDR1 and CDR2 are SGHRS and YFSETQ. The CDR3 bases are TGCGTCAGCAGCTTGGGGCAAACGAACACCGGGGAGCTGTTTTTT. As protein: CVSSLGQTNTGELFF.

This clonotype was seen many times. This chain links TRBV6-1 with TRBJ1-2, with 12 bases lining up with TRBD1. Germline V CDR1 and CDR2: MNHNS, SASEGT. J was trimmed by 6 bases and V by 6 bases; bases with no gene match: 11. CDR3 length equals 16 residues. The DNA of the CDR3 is TGTGCCAGCAGACTGATTCCGGGACAGGGGGCTGATGGCTACACCTTC. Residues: CASRLIPGQGADGYTF.

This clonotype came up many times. The CDR3 region is CASSEARRWEASYEQYF. The CDR3 region has the DNA TGTGCCAGCAGTGAAGCAAGGCGGTGGGAGGCCTCCTACGAGCAGTACTTC. The genes are TRBV6-1 and TRBJ2-7; D may be TRBD2 (6 bases). This CDR3 region has 17 residues. Germline-derived CDR1 and CDR2 are MNHNS and SASEGT. Trimming removed 0 bases from V and 0 bases from J, with 15 bases in between.

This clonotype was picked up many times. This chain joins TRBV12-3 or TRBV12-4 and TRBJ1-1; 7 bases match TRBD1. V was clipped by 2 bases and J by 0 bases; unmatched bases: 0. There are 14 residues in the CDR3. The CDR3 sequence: CASSLTGVNTEAFF. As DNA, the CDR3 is TGTGCCAGCAGTTTAACAGGGGTGAACACTGAAGCTTTCTTT.

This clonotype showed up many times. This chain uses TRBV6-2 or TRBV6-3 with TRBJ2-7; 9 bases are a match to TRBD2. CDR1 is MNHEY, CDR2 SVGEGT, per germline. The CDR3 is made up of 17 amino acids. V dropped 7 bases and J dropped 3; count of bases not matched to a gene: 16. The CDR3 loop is CASTSRGEREDGYEQYF. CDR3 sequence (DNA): TGTGCCAGCACCTCCAGGGGGGAGCGGGAGGACGGCTACGAGCAGTACTTC.

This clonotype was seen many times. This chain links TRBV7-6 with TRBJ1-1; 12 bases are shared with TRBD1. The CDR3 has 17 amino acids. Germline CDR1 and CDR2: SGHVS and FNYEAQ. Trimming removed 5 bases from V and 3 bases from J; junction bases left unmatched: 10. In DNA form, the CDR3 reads TGTGCCAGCAGCCCAGGGACAGGGGGCAACTCGGACACTGAAGCTTTCTTT. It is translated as CASSPGTGGNSDTEAFF.

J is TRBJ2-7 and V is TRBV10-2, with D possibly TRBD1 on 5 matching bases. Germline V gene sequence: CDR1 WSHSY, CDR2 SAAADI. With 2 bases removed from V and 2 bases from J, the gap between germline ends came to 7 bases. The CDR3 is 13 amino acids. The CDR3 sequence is CASSEPRAYEQYF. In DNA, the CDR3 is TGCGCCAGCAGTGAGCCCAGGGCCTACGAGCAGTACTTC.

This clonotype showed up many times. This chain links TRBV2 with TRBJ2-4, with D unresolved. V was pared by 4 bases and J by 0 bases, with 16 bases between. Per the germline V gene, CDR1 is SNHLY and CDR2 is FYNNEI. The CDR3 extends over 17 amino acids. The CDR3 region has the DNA TGTGCCAGCAGTGGGGTGGCAGGAACACTAGCCAAAAACATTCAGTACTTC. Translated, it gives CASSGVAGTLAKNIQYF.

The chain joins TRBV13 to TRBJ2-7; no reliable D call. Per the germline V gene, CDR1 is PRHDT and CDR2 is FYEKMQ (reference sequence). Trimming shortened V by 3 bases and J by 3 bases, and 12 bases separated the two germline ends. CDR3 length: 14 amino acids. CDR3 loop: CASSFLRQDYEQYF. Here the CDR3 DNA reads TGTGCCAGCAGCTTCTTACGGCAGGACTACGAGCAGTACTTC.

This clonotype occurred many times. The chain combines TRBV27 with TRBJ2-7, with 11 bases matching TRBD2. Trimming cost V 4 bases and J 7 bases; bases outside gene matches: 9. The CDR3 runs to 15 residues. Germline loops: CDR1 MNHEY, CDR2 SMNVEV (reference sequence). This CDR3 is CASSWVAGGPDEQYF. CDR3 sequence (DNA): TGTGCCAGCAGTTGGGTAGCGGGAGGGCCAGATGAGCAGTACTTC.

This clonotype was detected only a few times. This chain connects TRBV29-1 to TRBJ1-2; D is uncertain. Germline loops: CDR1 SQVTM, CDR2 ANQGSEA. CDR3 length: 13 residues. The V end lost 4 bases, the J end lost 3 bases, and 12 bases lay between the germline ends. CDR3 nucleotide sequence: TGCAGCGTTGGCCGGGATATCTACTATGGCTACACCTTC. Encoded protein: CSVGRDIYYGYTF. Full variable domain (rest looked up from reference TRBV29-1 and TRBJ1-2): SAVISQKPSRDICQRGTSLTIQCQVDSQVTMMFWYRQQPGQSLTLIATANQGSEATYESGFVIDKFPISRPNLTFSTLTVSNMSPEDSSIYLCSVGRDIYYGYTFGSGTRLTVV.

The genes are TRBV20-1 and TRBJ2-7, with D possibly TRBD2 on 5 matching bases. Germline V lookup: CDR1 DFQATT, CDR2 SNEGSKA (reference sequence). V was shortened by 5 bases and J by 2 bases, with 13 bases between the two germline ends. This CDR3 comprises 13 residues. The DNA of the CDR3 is TGCAGTGCTGAAGCGGTACAAACCTACGAGCAGTACTTC. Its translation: CSAEAVQTYEQYF.

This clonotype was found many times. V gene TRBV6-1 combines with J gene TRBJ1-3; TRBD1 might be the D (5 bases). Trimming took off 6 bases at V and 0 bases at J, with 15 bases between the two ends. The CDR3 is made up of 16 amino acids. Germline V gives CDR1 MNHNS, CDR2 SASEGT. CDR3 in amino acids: CASSQRVGTSGNTIYF. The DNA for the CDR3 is TGTGCCAGCAGCCAAAGAGTGGGGACCTCTGGAAACACCATATATTTT.

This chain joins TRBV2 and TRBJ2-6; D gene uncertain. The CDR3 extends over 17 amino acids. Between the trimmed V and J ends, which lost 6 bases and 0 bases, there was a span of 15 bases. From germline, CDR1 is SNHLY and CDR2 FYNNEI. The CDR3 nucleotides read TGTGCCAGCAGCGCCGAAACATACCGCTCTGGGGCCAACGTCCTGACTTTC. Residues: CASSAETYRSGANVLTF. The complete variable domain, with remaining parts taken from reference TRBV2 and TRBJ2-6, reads EPEVTQTPSHQVTQMGQEVILRCVPISNHLYFYWYRQILGQKVEFLVSFYNNEISEKSEIFDDQFSVERPDGSNFTLKIRSTKLEDSAMYFCASSAETYRSGANVLTFGAGSRLTVL.

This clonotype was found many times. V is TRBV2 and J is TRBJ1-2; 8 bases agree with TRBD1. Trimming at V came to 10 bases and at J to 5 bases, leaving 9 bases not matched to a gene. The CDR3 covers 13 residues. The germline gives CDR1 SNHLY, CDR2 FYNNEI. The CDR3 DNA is TGTGCCACCAACTCGGACAGGGTTTATGGCTACACCTTC. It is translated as CATNSDRVYGYTF.

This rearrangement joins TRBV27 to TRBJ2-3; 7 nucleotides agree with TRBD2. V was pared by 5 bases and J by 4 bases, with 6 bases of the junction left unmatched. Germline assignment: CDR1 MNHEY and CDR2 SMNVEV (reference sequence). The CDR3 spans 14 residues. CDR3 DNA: TGTGCCAGCAGTCCACTAGCGACTGCAGATACGCAGTATTTT. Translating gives CASSPLATADTQYF.

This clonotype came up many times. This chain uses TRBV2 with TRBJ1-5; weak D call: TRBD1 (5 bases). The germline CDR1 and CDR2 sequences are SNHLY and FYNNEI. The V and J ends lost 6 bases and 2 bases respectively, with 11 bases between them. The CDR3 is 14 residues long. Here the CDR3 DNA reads TGTGCCAGCAGACTAGGGGAACGCAATCAGCCCCAGCATTTT. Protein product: CASRLGERNQPQHF.

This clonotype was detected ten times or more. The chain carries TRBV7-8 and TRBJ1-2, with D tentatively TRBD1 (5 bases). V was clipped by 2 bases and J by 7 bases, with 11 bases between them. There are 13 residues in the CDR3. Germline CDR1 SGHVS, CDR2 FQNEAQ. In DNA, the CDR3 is TGTGCCAGCAGCTTAACCGGGGACGGTGGCTACACCTTC. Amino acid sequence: CASSLTGDGGYTF.

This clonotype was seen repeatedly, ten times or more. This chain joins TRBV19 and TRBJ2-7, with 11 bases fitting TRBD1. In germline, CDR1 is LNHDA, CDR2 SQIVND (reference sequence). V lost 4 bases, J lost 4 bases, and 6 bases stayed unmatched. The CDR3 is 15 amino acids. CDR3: CASSTWTGGRYEQYF. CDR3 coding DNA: TGTGCCAGTAGTACTTGGACAGGGGGCAGGTACGAGCAGTACTTC.

The CDR3 DNA sequence: TGTGCCAGCAGCTTAGGGCGCCCTGGAAACACCATATATTTT. The encoded protein is CASSLGRPGNTIYF. The rearrangement uses TRBV6-5 and TRBJ1-3; D remains ambiguous. Trimming took 6 bases from V and 2 from J, leaving 11 bases between them. Germline V gene sequence: CDR1 MNHEY, CDR2 SVGAGI. The CDR3 totals 14 residues.

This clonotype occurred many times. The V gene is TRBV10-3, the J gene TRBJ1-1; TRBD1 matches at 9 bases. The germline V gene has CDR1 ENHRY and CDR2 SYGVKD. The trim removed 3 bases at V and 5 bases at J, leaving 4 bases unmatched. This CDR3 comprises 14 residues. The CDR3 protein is CAISDLDRGTEAFF. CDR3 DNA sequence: TGTGCCATCAGTGACCTGGACAGGGGAACTGAAGCTTTCTTT.